The 8 T cell receptor beta chains below were found in one sample sequenced in a study of T cells in Graves' hyperthyroidism and ophthalmopathy. Using RNA transcripts as the source, TCR beta CDR3 regions were amplified. HTBI primers drove first-round RT-PCR of the TCR CDR3. TCRdb used MiXCR to reprocess the multiplex PCR reads, holding one entry per CDR3 protein. The sample consists of approximately 520,000 distinct CDR3 sequences, around 20% of them appearing once. Material for sequencing was blood. The receptors were sampled from a man aged 18 to 29 with Graves' hyperthyroidism.

In its sample, this clonotype was seen many times. The chain employs TRBV27 and TRBJ1-1; D is possibly TRBD1 (6 bases). Germline CDR1 and CDR2: MNHEY and SMNVEV (reference sequence). Trimming removed 10 bases at V and 1 base at J, with 13 bases between. The CDR3 spans 13 residues. CDR3 coding DNA: TGTGCCACCCGGGGGCAGGGGAACACTGAAGCTTTCTTT. Amino acids: CATRGQGNTEAFF.

This clonotype was seen many times. This sequence joins TRBV15 and TRBJ1-2; D is possibly TRBD1 (5 bases). This CDR3 contains 16 residues. Germline CDR1 is LNHNV and CDR2 is YYDKDF (reference sequence). V gave up 1 base and J gave up 3 bases, with 15 bases separating them. The CDR3 sequence: CATSRATPGGHYGYTF. The CDR3 coding sequence is TGTGCCACCAGCAGAGCCACACCCGGGGGACACTATGGCTACACCTTC.

This clonotype was detected many times. V gene TRBV5-5 combines with J gene TRBJ1-5; tentatively, D is TRBD1 (5 bases). The germline V and J ends were trimmed by 4 bases and 0 bases, with 11 bases remaining between them. The V gene's germline CDR1 is SGHKS and CDR2 YYEKEE (reference sequence). The CDR3 length is 15 residues. The CDR3 nucleotides read TGTGCCAGCAGCGTGACAGTGTTTAGCAATCAGCCCCAGCATTTT. The encoded protein is CASSVTVFSNQPQHF.

The table lists this clonotype with a few counts. This sequence joins TRBV30 and TRBJ1-6; D remains ambiguous. The CDR3 is 12 amino acids. Germline CDR1 reads GTSNPN; CDR2 reads SVGIG (reference sequence). Trimming removed 2 bases from V and 9 bases from J, with 8 bases in between. CDR3 protein: CAWSLPSSPLHF. The CDR3 DNA reads TGTGCCTGGAGTTTACCAAGTTCACCCCTCCACTTT.

There are many counts of this clonotype. The genes are TRBV6-4 and TRBJ1-1, with TRBD1 matching over 10 bases. Germline V lookup: CDR1 MRHNA, CDR2 SNTAGT. V lost 6 bases to trimming and J lost 1 base; unmatched junction nucleotides: 11. The CDR3 has 17 residues. CDR3 DNA: TGTGCCAGCAGGAGGGACAGGGGATGGGAAAAGAACACTGAAGCTTTCTTT. It translates to CASRRDRGWEKNTEAFF.

J is TRBJ1-2 and V is TRBV27; the D is unclear. CDR3 size: 14 residues. Germline lookup yields CDR1 MNHEY and CDR2 SMNVEV (reference sequence). Trimming removed 2 bases from V and 7 bases from J, with 14 bases in between. CDR3: CASSLDFRRGGYTF. The CDR3 DNA is TGTGCCAGCAGTTTAGACTTCCGTCGTGGTGGCTACACCTTC.

The J gene is TRBJ2-7, the V gene TRBV12-3 or TRBV12-4, with D uncertain. The CDR3 consists of 14 residues. The V end was cut by 5 bases, the J end by 2 bases, with 13 bases between. CDR3 sequence (DNA): TGTGCCAGCAGTGAAGCGATCCGACCCTACGAGCAGTACTTC. Amino acids: CASSEAIRPYEQYF.

This clonotype was seen repeatedly, ten times or more. The chain links TRBV5-5 to TRBJ2-5; 8 nucleotides align to TRBD1. V was pared by 7 bases and J by 5 bases, with 10 bases of the junction left unmatched. The germline gives CDR1 SGHKS, CDR2 YYEKEE (reference sequence). The CDR3 consists of 14 residues. The CDR3 DNA reads TGTGCCAGCGGACCCCAGGGGGCGAGGGAGACCCAGTACTTC. This codes for CASGPQGARETQYF.